The text below deals with one T cell receptor beta chain. Its specificity is unknown. While unrecorded immune exposures were likely, the donors were nominally healthy when sampled. This entry comes from a study of cytomegalovirus exposure and HLA in healthy donors. For the study at large: Researchers found that roughly 81% of about 400 genotyped donors fell within the Caucasian-associated ancestry cluster.

Points from the study as a whole: In a later analysis, most CMV-associated TCR beta chains appeared HLA-restricted. The authors later found TCR association rates varying by HLA locus, with DRB1 most and HLA-C fewest.

V lost 3 bases and J 7 bases, leaving 6 bases between the germline ends. Per the germline V gene, CDR1 is SNHLY and CDR2 is FYNNEI. The CDR3 length is 12 residues. PCR primers comprised 60 Vbeta and 13 Jbeta primers. Repertoires were generated with immunoSEQ multiplex PCR, while TCRdb's copy carries only in-frame clones and drops some. This sample has hundreds of thousands of clones, with 76% found just once. Sequenced input: PBMCs. This sequence originates from a man aged 18 to 29 in good health and CMV-seronegative. The chain carries TRBV2 and TRBJ1-4; D call uncertain. CDR3 protein: CASSEVAEKLFF. CDR3 in DNA: TGTGCCAGCAGTGAGGTGGCTGAAAAACTGTTTTTT. The full variable domain, in which reference TRBV2 and TRBJ1-4 provide the parts outside the CDR3, is EPEVTQTPSHQVTQMGQEVILRCVPISNHLYFYWYRQILGQKVEFLVSFYNNEISEKSEIFDDQFSVERPDGSNFTLKIRSTKLEDSAMYFCASSEVAEKLFFGSGTQLSVL.